The rows below give T cell receptor beta chains drawn from one sample of a study of blood T cell repertoires in COVID-19. Sequencing used immunoSEQ multiplex PCR; TCRdb keeps in-frame clones, though not all of them. The sample contains 10,000 or so clones, less than 85% of which appear only once. Sequenced: peripheral blood. The receptors stem from a human donor in a cohort sampled during active COVID-19. Both conserved end residues are part of each CDR3.

len: 12; j_gene: TRBJ1-2; v_gene: TRBV2; CDR3aa: CASSGTVYGYTF
len: 14; j_gene: TRBJ2-2; v_gene: TRBV3-1/TRBV3-2; CDR3aa: CASSSWGVTGELFF
len: 14; j_gene: TRBJ2-7; v_gene: TRBV5-1; CDR3aa: CASSFEGVGVEQYF
len: 16; j_gene: TRBJ2-1; v_gene: TRBV7-9; CDR3aa: CASSSTFRDRYNEQFF
len: 13; j_gene: TRBJ1-6; v_gene: TRBV3-1/TRBV3-2; CDR3aa: CASSQERITPLHF
len: 16; j_gene: TRBJ2-6; v_gene: TRBV10-2; CDR3aa: CASKRTDSSGANVLTF
len: 13; j_gene: TRBJ2-3; v_gene: TRBV6-5; CDR3aa: CASSYSSGGGQYF
len: 15; j_gene: TRBJ2-3; v_gene: TRBV6-5; CDR3aa: CASSPTERFRGTQYF
len: 14; j_gene: TRBJ1-3; v_gene: TRBV7-9; CDR3aa: CASSPEQLGNTIYF
len: 18; j_gene: TRBJ1-1; v_gene: TRBV18; CDR3aa: CASSPPHPGQGMNTEAFF
len: 13; j_gene: TRBJ1-6; v_gene: TRBV25-1; CDR3aa: CASSEQYNSPLHF
len: 17; j_gene: TRBJ1-6; v_gene: TRBV5-4; CDR3aa: CASSSDRADSYNSPLHF
len: 15; j_gene: TRBJ1-5; v_gene: TRBV28; CDR3aa: CASSARVLGVEPQHF
len: 13; j_gene: TRBJ2-7; v_gene: TRBV24-1; CDR3aa: CATSAEGIDEQYF
len: 13; j_gene: TRBJ1-2; v_gene: TRBV6-6; CDR3aa: CASSYGGDGGYTF
len: 12; j_gene: TRBJ1-4; v_gene: TRBV7-9; CDR3aa: CASSLLNEKLFF
len: 17; j_gene: TRBJ1-4; v_gene: TRBV6-6; CDR3aa: CASSPRTGINREEKLFF
len: 14; j_gene: TRBJ2-7; v_gene: TRBV5-1; CDR3aa: CASTTSAGGSEQYF
len: 14; j_gene: TRBJ2-7; v_gene: TRBV7-3; CDR3aa: CASSLMLGPYEQYF
len: 11; j_gene: TRBJ2-3; v_gene: TRBV30; CDR3aa: CAWAAGDTQYF
len: 13; j_gene: TRBJ2-7; v_gene: TRBV7-3; CDR3aa: CASSLAGSYEQYF
len: 12; j_gene: TRBJ1-5; v_gene: TRBV2; CDR3aa: CASREGYQPQHF
len: 14; j_gene: TRBJ1-1; v_gene: TRBV27; CDR3aa: CASRRTGGSAEAFF
len: 14; j_gene: TRBJ1-2; v_gene: TRBV18; CDR3aa: CASSPGQGSYGYTF
len: 15; j_gene: TRBJ2-3; v_gene: TRBV27; CDR3aa: CASSLGGTSTDTQYF